Included here is one T cell receptor (beta chain) sequence, with context. This sample was taken from a study of PD-L1 blockade in urothelial cancer. Data came from immunoSEQ multiplex PCR; TCRdb stores just in-frame clones and leaves some out. The table includes 53,000 or so clones, around nine tenths detected once. The time point was: peripheral blood 6 weeks after treatment start. Germline V gene sequence: CDR1 SGHRS, CDR2 YFSETQ. J gave up 7 bases and V 2 bases, and 2 bases lay outside the gene matches. This CDR3 has 12 amino acids. The specimen comprised PBMCs, sampled around atezolizumab (anti-PD-L1) treatment. The J gene is TRBJ2-7, the V gene TRBV5-1; 8 nucleotides line up with TRBD1. The source is a man aged 55-75 years with urothelial cancer. CDR3 sequence: CASSFTGGEQYF. CDR3 DNA: TGCGCCAGCAGCTTCACAGGGGGGGAGCAGTACTTC.